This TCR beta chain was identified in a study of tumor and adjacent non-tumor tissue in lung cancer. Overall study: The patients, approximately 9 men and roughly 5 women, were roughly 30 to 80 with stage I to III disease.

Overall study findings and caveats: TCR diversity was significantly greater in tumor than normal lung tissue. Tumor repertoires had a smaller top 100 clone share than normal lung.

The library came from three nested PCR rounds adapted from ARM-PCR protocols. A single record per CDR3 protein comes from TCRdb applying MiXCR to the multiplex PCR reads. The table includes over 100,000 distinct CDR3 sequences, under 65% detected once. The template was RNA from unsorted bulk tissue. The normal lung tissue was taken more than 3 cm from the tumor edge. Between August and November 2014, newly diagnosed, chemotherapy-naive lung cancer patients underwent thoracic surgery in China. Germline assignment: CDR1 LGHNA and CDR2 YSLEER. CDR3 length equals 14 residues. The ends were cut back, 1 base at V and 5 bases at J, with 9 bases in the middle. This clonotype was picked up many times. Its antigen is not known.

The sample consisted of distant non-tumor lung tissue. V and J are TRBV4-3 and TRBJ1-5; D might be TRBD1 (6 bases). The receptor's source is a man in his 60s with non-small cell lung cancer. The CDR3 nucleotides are TGCGCCAGCAGCCAAGGGACAGCTGATCAGCCCCAGCATTTT. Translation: CASSQGTADQPQHF.